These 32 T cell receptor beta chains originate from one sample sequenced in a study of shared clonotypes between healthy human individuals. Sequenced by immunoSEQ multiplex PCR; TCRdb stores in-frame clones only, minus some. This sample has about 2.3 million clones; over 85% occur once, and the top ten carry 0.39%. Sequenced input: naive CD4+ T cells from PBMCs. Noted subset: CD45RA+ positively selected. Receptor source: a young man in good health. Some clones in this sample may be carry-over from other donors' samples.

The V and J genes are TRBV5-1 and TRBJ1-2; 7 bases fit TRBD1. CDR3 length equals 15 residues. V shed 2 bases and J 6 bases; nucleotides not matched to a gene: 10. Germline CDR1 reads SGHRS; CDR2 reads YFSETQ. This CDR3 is CASSFIVGGRDGYTF. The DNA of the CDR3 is TGCGCCAGCAGCTTTATAGTAGGGGGCCGGGATGGCTACACCTTC.

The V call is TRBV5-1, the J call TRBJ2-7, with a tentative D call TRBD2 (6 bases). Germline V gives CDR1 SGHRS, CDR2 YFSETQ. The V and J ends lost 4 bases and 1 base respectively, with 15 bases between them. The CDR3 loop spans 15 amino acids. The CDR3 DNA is TGCGCCAGCAGCATACTCATGGACTATTCCTACGAGCAGTACTTC. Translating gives CASSILMDYSYEQYF. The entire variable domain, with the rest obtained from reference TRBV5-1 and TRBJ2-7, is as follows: KAGVTQTPRYLIKTRGQQVTLSCSPISGHRSVSWYQQTPGQGLQFLFEYFSETQRNKGNFPGRFSGRQFSNSRSEMNVSTLELGDSALYLCASSILMDYSYEQYFGPGTRLTVT.

The DNA of the CDR3 is TGTGCCAGCAGCCAATTTTGGACTAGTGTTACCGGCAATGAGCAGTTCTTC. It translates to CASSQFWTSVTGNEQFF. The chain has TRBV5-6 and TRBJ2-1; 7 nucleotides line up with TRBD2. The CDR3 loop spans 17 amino acids. Germline V gene lookup returns CDR1 SGHDT and CDR2 YYEEEE. V shed 4 bases and J 6 bases; nucleotides not matched to a gene: 16.

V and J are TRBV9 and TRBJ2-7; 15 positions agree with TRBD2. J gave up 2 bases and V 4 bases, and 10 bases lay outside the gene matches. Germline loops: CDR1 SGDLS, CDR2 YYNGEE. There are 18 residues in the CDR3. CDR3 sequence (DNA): TGTGCCAGCAGCTCGGGACTAGCGGGAGGCCAGTTCGCCTACGAGCAGTACTTC. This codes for CASSSGLAGGQFAYEQYF.

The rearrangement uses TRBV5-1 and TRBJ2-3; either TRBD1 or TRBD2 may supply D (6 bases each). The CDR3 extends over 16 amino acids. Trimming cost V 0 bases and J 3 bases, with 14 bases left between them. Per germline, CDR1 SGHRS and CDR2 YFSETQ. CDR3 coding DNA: TGCGCCAGCAGCTTGGCGGGGGCAGGGCCTACAGATACGCAGTATTTT. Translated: CASSLAGAGPTDTQYF. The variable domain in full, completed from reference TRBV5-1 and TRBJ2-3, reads KAGVTQTPRYLIKTRGQQVTLSCSPISGHRSVSWYQQTPGQGLQFLFEYFSETQRNKGNFPGRFSGRQFSNSRSEMNVSTLELGDSALYLCASSLAGAGPTDTQYFGPGTRLTVL.

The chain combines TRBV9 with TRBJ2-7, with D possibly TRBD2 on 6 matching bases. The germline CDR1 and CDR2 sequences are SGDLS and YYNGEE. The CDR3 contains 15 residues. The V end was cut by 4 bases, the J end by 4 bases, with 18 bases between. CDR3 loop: CASSQPNAGPYEQYF. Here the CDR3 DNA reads TGTGCCAGCAGCCAACCGAATGCGGGACCTTACGAGCAGTACTTC.

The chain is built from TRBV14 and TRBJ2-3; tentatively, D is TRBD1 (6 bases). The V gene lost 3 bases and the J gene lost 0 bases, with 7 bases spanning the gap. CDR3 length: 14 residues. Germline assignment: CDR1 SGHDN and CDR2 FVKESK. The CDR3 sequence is CASSHRGSTDTQYF. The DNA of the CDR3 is TGTGCCAGCAGCCACAGGGGTAGCACAGATACGCAGTATTTT.

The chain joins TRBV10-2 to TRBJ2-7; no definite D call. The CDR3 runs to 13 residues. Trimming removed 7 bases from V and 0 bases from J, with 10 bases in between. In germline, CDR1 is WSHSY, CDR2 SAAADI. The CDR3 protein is CASTVRNSYEQYF. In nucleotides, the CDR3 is TGCGCCAGCACGGTGAGGAACTCCTACGAGCAGTACTTC.

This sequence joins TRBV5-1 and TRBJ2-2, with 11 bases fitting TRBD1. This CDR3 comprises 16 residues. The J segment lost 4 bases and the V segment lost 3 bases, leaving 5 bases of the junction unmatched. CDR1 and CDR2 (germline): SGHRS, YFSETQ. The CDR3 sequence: CASSSGQGATTGELFF. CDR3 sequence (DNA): TGCGCCAGCAGCTCTGGACAGGGGGCCACCACCGGGGAGCTGTTTTTT.

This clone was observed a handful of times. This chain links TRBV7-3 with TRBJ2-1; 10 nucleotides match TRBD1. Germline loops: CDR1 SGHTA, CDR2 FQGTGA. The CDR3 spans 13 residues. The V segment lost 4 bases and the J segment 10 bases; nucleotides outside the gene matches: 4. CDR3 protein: CASSSQDRGEQFF. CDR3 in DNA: TGTGCCAGCAGCTCGCAGGACAGGGGGGAGCAGTTCTTC.

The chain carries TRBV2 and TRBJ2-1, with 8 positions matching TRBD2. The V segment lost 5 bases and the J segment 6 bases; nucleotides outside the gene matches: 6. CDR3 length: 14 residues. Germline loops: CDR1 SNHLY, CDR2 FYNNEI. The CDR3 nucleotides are TGTGCCAGCAGTCTACTAGCGGTAATCAATGAGCAGTTCTTC. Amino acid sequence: CASSLLAVINEQFF. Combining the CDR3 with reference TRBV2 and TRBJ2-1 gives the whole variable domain EPEVTQTPSHQVTQMGQEVILRCVPISNHLYFYWYRQILGQKVEFLVSFYNNEISEKSEIFDDQFSVERPDGSNFTLKIRSTKLEDSAMYFCASSLLAVINEQFFGPGTRLTVL.

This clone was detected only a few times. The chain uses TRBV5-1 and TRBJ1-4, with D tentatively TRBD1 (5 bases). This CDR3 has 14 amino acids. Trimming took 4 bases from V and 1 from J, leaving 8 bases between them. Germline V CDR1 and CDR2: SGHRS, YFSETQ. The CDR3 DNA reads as TGCGCCAGCAGCCAAAGGGGAACTAATGAAAAACTGTTTTTT. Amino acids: CASSQRGTNEKLFF.

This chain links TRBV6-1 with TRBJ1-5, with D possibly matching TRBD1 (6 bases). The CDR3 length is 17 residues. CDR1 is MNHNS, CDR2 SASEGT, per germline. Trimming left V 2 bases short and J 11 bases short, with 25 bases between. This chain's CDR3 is CASSESSLWGPQGAQHF. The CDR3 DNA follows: TGTGCCAGCAGTGAATCTTCATTGTGGGGGCCTCAAGGAGCCCAGCATTTT.

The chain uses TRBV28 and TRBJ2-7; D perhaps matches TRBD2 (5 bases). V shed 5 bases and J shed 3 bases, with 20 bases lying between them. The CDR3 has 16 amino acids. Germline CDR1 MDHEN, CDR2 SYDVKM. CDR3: CASSPFPTRTSYEQYF. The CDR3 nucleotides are TGTGCCAGCAGTCCCTTCCCGACAAGAACTAGCTACGAGCAGTACTTC. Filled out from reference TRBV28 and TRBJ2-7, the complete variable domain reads DVKVTQSSRYLVKRTGEKVFLECVQDMDHENMFWYRQDPGLGLRLIYFSYDVKMKEKGDIPEGYSVSREKKERFSLILESASTNQTSMYLCASSPFPTRTSYEQYFGPGTRLTVT.

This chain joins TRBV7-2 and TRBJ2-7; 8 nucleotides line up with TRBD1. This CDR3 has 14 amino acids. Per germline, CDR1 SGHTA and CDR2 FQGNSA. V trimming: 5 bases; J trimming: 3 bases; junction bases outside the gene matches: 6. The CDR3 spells CASSLDRARYEQYF. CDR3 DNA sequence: TGTGCCAGCAGCCTGGACAGGGCACGCTACGAGCAGTACTTC.

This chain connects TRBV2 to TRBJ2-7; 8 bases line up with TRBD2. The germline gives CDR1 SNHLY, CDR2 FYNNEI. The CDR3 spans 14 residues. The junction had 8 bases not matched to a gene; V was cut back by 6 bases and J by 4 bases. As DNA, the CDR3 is TGTGCCAGCAGCGACGGGGGGGGCTCGTACGAGCAGTACTTC. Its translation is CASSDGGGSYEQYF. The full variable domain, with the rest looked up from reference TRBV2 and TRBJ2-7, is EPEVTQTPSHQVTQMGQEVILRCVPISNHLYFYWYRQILGQKVEFLVSFYNNEISEKSEIFDDQFSVERPDGSNFTLKIRSTKLEDSAMYFCASSDGGGSYEQYFGPGTRLTVT.

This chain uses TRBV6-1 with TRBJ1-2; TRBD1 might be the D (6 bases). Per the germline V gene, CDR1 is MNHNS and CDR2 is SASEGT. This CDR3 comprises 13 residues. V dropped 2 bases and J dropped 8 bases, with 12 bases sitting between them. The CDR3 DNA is TGTGCCAGCAGTGAAATACAGGGCGGCGGCTACACCTTC. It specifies CASSEIQGGGYTF.

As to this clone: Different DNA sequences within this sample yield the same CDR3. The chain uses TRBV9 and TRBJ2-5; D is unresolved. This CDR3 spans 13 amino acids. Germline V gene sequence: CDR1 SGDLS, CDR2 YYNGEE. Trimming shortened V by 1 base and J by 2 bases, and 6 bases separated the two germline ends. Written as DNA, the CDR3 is TGTGCCAGCAGCGTATTACCGCAAGAGACCCAGTACTTC. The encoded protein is CASSVLPQETQYF.

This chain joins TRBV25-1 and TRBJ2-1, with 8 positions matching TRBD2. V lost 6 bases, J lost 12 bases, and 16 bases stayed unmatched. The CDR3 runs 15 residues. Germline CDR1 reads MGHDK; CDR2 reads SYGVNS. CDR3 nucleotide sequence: TGTGCCAGCAGGGTCAGCGGGAGTTCTTTAAGTCGGCAGTTCTTC. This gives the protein CASRVSGSSLSRQFF.

The chain's CDR3 is CSVVQGRTEAFF. In nucleotides, the CDR3 is TGCAGCGTTGTCCAGGGGAGGACTGAAGCTTTCTTT. V is TRBV29-1 and J is TRBJ1-1; D is perhaps TRBD1 (6 bases). The CDR3 has 12 amino acids. The germline V and J ends were trimmed by 4 bases and 5 bases, with 11 bases remaining between them. Per germline, CDR1 SQVTM and CDR2 ANQGSEA.

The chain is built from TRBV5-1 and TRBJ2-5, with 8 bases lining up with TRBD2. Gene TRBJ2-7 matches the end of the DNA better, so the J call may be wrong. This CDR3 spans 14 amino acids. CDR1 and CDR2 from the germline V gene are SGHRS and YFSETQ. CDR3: CASSLVGLAGEQYF. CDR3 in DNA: TGCGCCAGCAGCTTGGTCGGACTAGCTGGCGAGCAGTACTTC.

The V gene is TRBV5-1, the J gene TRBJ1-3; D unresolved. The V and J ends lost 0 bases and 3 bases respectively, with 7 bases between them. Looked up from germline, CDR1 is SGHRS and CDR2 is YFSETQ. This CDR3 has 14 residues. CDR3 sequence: CASSLEAFGNTIYF. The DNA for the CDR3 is TGCGCCAGCAGCTTGGAAGCTTTTGGAAACACCATATATTTT.

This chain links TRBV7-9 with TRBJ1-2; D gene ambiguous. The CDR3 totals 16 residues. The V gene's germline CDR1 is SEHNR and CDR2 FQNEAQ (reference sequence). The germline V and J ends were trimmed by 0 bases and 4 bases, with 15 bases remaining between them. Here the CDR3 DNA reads TGTGCCAGCAGCTTAGCGGCGTCGAGGGTTGGCTATGGCTACACCTTC. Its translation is CASSLAASRVGYGYTF.

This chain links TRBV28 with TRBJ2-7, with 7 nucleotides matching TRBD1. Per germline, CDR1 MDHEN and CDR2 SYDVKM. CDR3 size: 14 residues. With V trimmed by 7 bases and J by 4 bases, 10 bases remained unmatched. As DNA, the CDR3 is TGTGCCAGCACGTACAGGGGAGAACTTTACGAGCAGTACTTC. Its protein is CASTYRGELYEQYF. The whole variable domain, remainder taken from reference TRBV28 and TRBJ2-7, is DVKVTQSSRYLVKRTGEKVFLECVQDMDHENMFWYRQDPGLGLRLIYFSYDVKMKEKGDIPEGYSVSREKKERFSLILESASTNQTSMYLCASTYRGELYEQYFGPGTRLTVT.

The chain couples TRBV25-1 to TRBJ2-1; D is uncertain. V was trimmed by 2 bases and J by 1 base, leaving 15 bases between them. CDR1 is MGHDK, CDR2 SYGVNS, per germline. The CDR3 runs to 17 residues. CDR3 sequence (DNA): TGTGCCAGCAGTGAAGTCGCGCCCGAGGCTTCCTACAATGAGCAGTTCTTC. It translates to CASSEVAPEASYNEQFF.

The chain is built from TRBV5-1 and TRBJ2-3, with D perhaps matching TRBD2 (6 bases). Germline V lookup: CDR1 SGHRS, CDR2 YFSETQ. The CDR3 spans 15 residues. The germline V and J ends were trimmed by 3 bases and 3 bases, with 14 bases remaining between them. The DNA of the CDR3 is TGCGCCAGCAGCTCGACGGGGGACCGTACAGATACGCAGTATTTT. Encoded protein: CASSSTGDRTDTQYF.

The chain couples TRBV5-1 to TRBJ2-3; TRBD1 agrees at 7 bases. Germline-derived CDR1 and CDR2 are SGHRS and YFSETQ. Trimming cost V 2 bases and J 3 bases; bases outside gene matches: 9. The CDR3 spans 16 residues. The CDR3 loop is CASSFWETGRTDTQYF. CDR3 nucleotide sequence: TGCGCCAGCAGCTTCTGGGAGACAGGGCGAACAGATACGCAGTATTTT. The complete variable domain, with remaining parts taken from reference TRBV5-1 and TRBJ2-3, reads KAGVTQTPRYLIKTRGQQVTLSCSPISGHRSVSWYQQTPGQGLQFLFEYFSETQRNKGNFPGRFSGRQFSNSRSEMNVSTLELGDSALYLCASSFWETGRTDTQYFGPGTRLTVL.

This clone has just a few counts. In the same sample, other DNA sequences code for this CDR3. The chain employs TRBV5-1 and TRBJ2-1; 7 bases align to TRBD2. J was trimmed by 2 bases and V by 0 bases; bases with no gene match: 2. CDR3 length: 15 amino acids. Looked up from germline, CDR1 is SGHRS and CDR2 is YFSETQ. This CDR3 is CASSLVAGAYNEQFF. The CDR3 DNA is TGCGCCAGCAGCTTGGTTGCGGGAGCCTACAATGAGCAGTTCTTC.

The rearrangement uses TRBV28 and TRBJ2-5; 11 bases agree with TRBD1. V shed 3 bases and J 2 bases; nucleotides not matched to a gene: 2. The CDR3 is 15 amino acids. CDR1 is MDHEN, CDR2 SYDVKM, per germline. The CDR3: CASSLGDRGQETQYF. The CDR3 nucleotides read TGTGCCAGCAGTTTGGGGGACAGGGGGCAAGAGACCCAGTACTTC.

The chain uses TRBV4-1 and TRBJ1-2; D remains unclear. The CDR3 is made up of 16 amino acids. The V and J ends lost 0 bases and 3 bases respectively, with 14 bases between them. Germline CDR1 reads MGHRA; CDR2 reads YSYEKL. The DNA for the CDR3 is TGCGCCAGCAGCCAAGATGTCTCGGCAGGATACTATGGCTACACCTTC. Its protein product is CASSQDVSAGYYGYTF.

The CDR3 spells CATTRGRYDYGYTF. In nucleotides, the CDR3 is TGTGCTACGACCAGGGGCCGTTATGACTATGGCTACACCTTC. V is TRBV19 and J is TRBJ1-2, with D possibly being TRBD1 (6 bases). The CDR3 loop spans 14 amino acids. CDR1 is LNHDA and CDR2 is SQIVND in the germline V gene (reference sequence).

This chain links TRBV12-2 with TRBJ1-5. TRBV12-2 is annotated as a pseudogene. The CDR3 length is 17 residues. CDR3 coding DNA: TGTGCAAGTCGCTTAGCCCACCCGGTACGGGGCAATCAGCCCCAGCATTTT. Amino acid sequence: CASRLAHPVRGNQPQHF.